The 18 T cell receptor beta chains in this list originate from one sample, sequenced in a study of early stage breast cancer tumors. TCRdb's copy holds only in-frame clones and misses some; the assay was immunoSEQ multiplex PCR. The sample lists 25,000 to 30,000 clones; around three quarters were seen once. The sequencing input was blood. Source of these receptors: a person aged 50-59 years with breast cancer.

This sequence joins TRBV25-1 and TRBJ1-2; 9 bases agree with TRBD1. CDR3 length: 14 residues. The J segment lost 8 bases and the V segment lost 4 bases, leaving 8 bases of the junction unmatched. Germline V gives CDR1 MGHDK, CDR2 SYGVNS. The CDR3 protein is CASSGTGGARGYTF. DNA for the CDR3: TGTGCCAGCAGTGGTACAGGGGGCGCCCGGGGCTACACCTTC.

Concerning this clone itself: One junction end disagrees with the germline gene, perhaps due to a read error. The chain recombines TRBV7-7 with TRBJ2-3; 12 bases agree with TRBD2. Germline loops: CDR1 SSHAT, CDR2 FNYEAQ (reference sequence). This CDR3 contains 15 residues. CDR3 region: CASSTGTSGTDTQYF. The CDR3 region has the DNA TGTGCTAGCAGCACGGGGACTAGCGGGACAGATACGCAGTATTTT.

The chain combines TRBV5-1 with TRBJ2-7, with a weak D call TRBD2 (5 bases). The CDR3 extends over 15 amino acids. The V end lost 6 bases, the J end lost 3 bases, and 19 bases lay between the germline ends. The germline V gene encodes CDR1 SGHRS and CDR2 YFSETQ. The CDR3 DNA is TGCGCCAGCACCATCGATAGTAGGGAGAACTACGAGCAGTACTTC. Its translation: CASTIDSRENYEQYF.

This clone was recorded once. This chain uses TRBV29-1 with TRBJ2-7; 8 nucleotides line up with TRBD1. V lost 4 bases to trimming and J lost 6 bases; unmatched junction nucleotides: 17. From germline, CDR1 is SQVTM and CDR2 ANQGSEA. The CDR3 loop spans 16 amino acids. The CDR3 DNA follows: TGCAGCGTTGGGATTACCTCGGCAGGGGGCTTAGGCGAGCAGTACTTC. Translating gives CSVGITSAGGLGEQYF.

This chain connects TRBV5-6 to TRBJ2-1, with TRBD2 as a possible D gene (5 bases). The CDR3 is 17 amino acids. Trimming removed 0 bases at V and 0 bases at J, with 13 bases between. Per the germline V gene, CDR1 is SGHDT and CDR2 is YYEEEE. The CDR3 protein is CASSLDAGPSSYNEQFF. The CDR3 bases are TGTGCCAGCAGCTTGGATGCGGGTCCGAGCTCCTACAATGAGCAGTTCTTC.

The DNA for the CDR3 is TGTGCCAGCAGTTTGATGTGGACAGGGAGCCGAGAGACCCAGTACTTC. This gives the protein CASSLMWTGSRETQYF. The chain carries TRBV27 and TRBJ2-5; 8 bases are shared with TRBD1. The germline V gene has CDR1 MNHEY and CDR2 SMNVEV (reference sequence). The V gene end was trimmed by 3 bases and the J gene end by 4 bases; junction bases not matched to a gene: 10. This CDR3 comprises 16 residues.

This clone was counted only a few times. The V call is TRBV30, the J call TRBJ2-7; D gene ambiguous. The CDR3 has 13 residues. The V and J ends lost 5 bases and 2 bases respectively, with 13 bases between them. The germline V gene encodes CDR1 GTSNPN and CDR2 SVGIG (reference sequence). CDR3 in amino acids: CAWETQAAYEQYF. CDR3 sequence (DNA): TGTGCCTGGGAGACTCAGGCCGCCTACGAGCAGTACTTC.

The chain has TRBV2 and TRBJ2-3, with 9 bases aligning to TRBD1. Germline loops: CDR1 SNHLY, CDR2 FYNNEI. J gave up 3 bases and V 5 bases, and 6 bases lay outside the gene matches. There are 15 residues in the CDR3. CDR3 DNA: TGTGCCAGCAGTCGACAGGGGGAGGGAACAGATACGCAGTATTTT. Encoded protein: CASSRQGEGTDTQYF.

This clone came up once. This chain uses TRBV2 with TRBJ2-2; 10 nucleotides agree with TRBD1. Germline CDR1 SNHLY, CDR2 FYNNEI. The CDR3 covers 15 residues. Trimming removed 4 bases from V and 7 bases from J; junction bases left unmatched: 6. CDR3 nucleotides: TGTGCCAGCAGTGCCGACAGGGGGCGAGGCGGGGAGCTGTTTTTT. Translated, it gives CASSADRGRGGELFF.

V and J are TRBV5-1 and TRBJ2-1, with a possible D match to TRBD2 (6 bases). Trimming removed 0 bases from V and 6 bases from J, with 13 bases in between. Germline values: CDR1 SGHRS, CDR2 YFSETQ. The CDR3 totals 15 residues. The CDR3 nucleotides are TGCGCCAGCAGCTTGGAACTAGCCGGGCCCAATGAGCAGTTCTTC. This encodes CASSLELAGPNEQFF.

This clone was observed a single time. The V and J genes are TRBV11-2 and TRBJ2-1, with 9 bases fitting TRBD2. Trimming cost V 2 bases and J 7 bases; bases outside gene matches: 6. Germline V lookup: CDR1 SGHAT, CDR2 FQNNGV. The CDR3 is made up of 15 amino acids. CDR3 in amino acids: CASSLLTSGLNEQFF. For the CDR3, the DNA is TGTGCCAGCAGCTTATTAACTAGCGGGTTGAATGAGCAGTTCTTC.

V gene TRBV14 combines with J gene TRBJ2-2; D gene unclear. Germline assignment: CDR1 SGHDN and CDR2 FVKESK. The V gene lost 1 base and the J gene lost 6 bases, with 6 bases spanning the gap. This CDR3 comprises 13 residues. CDR3 loop: CASSQGAAGELFF. CDR3 sequence (DNA): TGTGCCAGCAGCCAAGGGGCTGCCGGGGAGCTGTTTTTT.

This rearrangement joins TRBV7-3 to TRBJ2-3; D may be TRBD2 (5 bases). Germline CDR1 SGHTA, CDR2 FQGTGA. The CDR3 length is 14 residues. The V and J ends lost 1 base and 4 bases respectively, with 9 bases between them. CDR3 nucleotides: TGTGCCAGCAGCTTAAGAGGGAAGGCAGATACGCAGTATTTT. It specifies CASSLRGKADTQYF.

This clone came up once. The gene calls are TRBV6-5 and TRBJ2-7; tentative D call: TRBD2 (5 bases). The V and J ends lost 4 bases and 4 bases respectively, with 11 bases between them. This CDR3 has 13 residues. CDR1 MNHEY and CDR2 SVGAGI come from the germline V gene. The CDR3 is CASSSSLAYEQYF. CDR3 nucleotides: TGTGCCAGCAGTTCCTCCCTAGCTTACGAGCAGTACTTC.

This chain links TRBV6-5 with TRBJ1-5; TRBD1 aligns across 8 bases. The CDR3 totals 13 residues. The germline V gene encodes CDR1 MNHEY and CDR2 SVGAGI. Trimming cost V 2 bases and J 9 bases; bases outside gene matches: 3. CDR3 coding DNA: TGTGCCAGCAGTTACATAGACAGGGGGCCCCAGCATTTT. Translated, it gives CASSYIDRGPQHF.

This chain links TRBV4-2 with TRBJ2-5; TRBD2 agrees at 7 bases. This CDR3 spans 14 amino acids. Trimming cost V 4 bases and J 2 bases; bases outside gene matches: 4. The germline CDR1 and CDR2 sequences are LGHNA and YNFKEQ. For the CDR3, the DNA is TGTGCCAGCAGCCCCAGCGGGGAACAAGAGACCCAGTACTTC. Protein sequence: CASSPSGEQETQYF.

This clone is a singleton in its sample. The chain uses TRBV5-1 and TRBJ2-2; 7 bases line up with TRBD1. J gave up 6 bases and V 1 base, and 0 bases lay outside the gene matches. Germline assignment: CDR1 SGHRS and CDR2 YFSETQ. The CDR3 loop spans 13 amino acids. CDR3 loop: CASSLQGAGELFF. As DNA, the CDR3 is TGCGCCAGCAGCTTGCAGGGGGCCGGGGAGCTGTTTTTT.

This clone appeared a few times. The chain is built from TRBV19 and TRBJ2-1, with TRBD2 identical over 8 bases. The CDR3 spans 13 residues. CDR1 LNHDA and CDR2 SQIVND come from the germline V gene (reference sequence). Trimming at V came to 5 bases and at J to 9 bases, leaving 6 bases not matched to a gene. Written as DNA, the CDR3 is TGTGCCAGTAGTGGACTAGCATCGCCTGAGCAGTTCTTC. It encodes CASSGLASPEQFF.